This record covers a single T cell receptor beta chain. This CDR3 region has 11 residues. Germline V CDR1 and CDR2: DFQATT, SNEGSKA (reference sequence). These data originate in a study of TIL therapy for anti-PD-1-resistant metastatic lung cancer. The immunoSEQ assay was v3. The method was immunoSEQ multiplex PCR; TCRdb's version includes in-frame clones alone and lacks a portion of them. Of about 5,300 clones listed, 64% are singletons. Time point noted: pre-treatment sample, taken before nivolumab and TIL therapy. Pleural nodules or supraclavicular lymph nodes made up most of the excised metastases sampled.

The chain is built from TRBV20-1 and TRBJ2-1, with 9 bases identical to TRBD2. The TCR originated in a man in his sixties or seventies with non-small cell lung cancer. The sample was tumor tissue, taken at baseline. CDR3 loop: CSAGLATEQFF. CDR3 nucleotides: TGCAGCGCGGGACTAGCTACTGAGCAGTTCTTC.